These 23 T cell receptor beta chains share one sample of origin, sequenced in a study of technical replicates of blood from several donors. The method was immunoSEQ multiplex PCR; TCRdb's version includes in-frame clones alone and lacks a portion of them. The table shows almost 90,000 clones, with 95% occurring only once. Source material: T cells isolated from PBMCs. These receptors originate from a human donor in good health.

V gene TRBV5-6 combines with J gene TRBJ1-1, with D uncertain. The germline V gene encodes CDR1 SGHDT and CDR2 YYEEEE. This CDR3 is 14 amino acids long. Trimming took 1 base from V and 1 from J, leaving 8 bases between them. The CDR3 DNA reads as TGTGCCAGCAGCTTGATTCACAGGAACACTGAAGCTTTCTTT. This translates into CASSLIHRNTEAFF.

The CDR3: CASSWERELTYEQYF. DNA of the CDR3: TGTGCCAGCAGCTGGGAGCGGGAGCTTACCTACGAGCAGTACTTC. This sequence joins TRBV7-2 and TRBJ2-7, with TRBD2 matching over 8 bases. There are 15 residues in the CDR3. CDR1 and CDR2 (germline): SGHTA, FQGNSA. J lost 2 bases, V lost 4 bases, and 7 bases had no gene match.

The sample holds a few counts of this clone. This sample also contains other DNA sequences that code for the same CDR3. This rearrangement joins TRBV6-4 to TRBJ2-1; 7 nucleotides match TRBD2. CDR1 is MRHNA and CDR2 is SNTAGT in the germline V gene. V dropped 0 bases and J dropped 1; count of bases not matched to a gene: 0. The CDR3 sequence is 15 residues long. The CDR3, as DNA: TGTGCCAGCAGTGACTCTAGCGGGTCCTACAATGAGCAGTTCTTC. Protein: CASSDSSGSYNEQFF.

The V gene is TRBV14, the J gene TRBJ2-5, with 9 positions matching TRBD1. The germline V gene has CDR1 SGHDN and CDR2 FVKESK. With 7 bases clipped from V and 4 bases from J, the junction kept 10 bases outside the gene matches. CDR3 length: 15 amino acids. This chain's CDR3 is CASTLVTGGGETQYF. The CDR3 DNA reads as TGTGCCAGCACCCTAGTGACAGGGGGTGGAGAGACCCAGTACTTC.

This rearrangement joins TRBV27 to TRBJ2-3; 7 nucleotides align to TRBD2. CDR1 is MNHEY, CDR2 SMNVEV, per germline (reference sequence). CDR3 length: 18 residues. Trimming removed 5 bases from V and 3 bases from J; junction bases left unmatched: 17. In nucleotides, the CDR3 is TGTGCCAGCAGTCCTAACGGCCCACTAGCGAGTGGGACAGATACGCAGTATTTT. Translated, it gives CASSPNGPLASGTDTQYF.

The chain carries TRBV4-1 and TRBJ2-5, with 10 positions matching TRBD2. V was pared by 1 base and J by 5 bases, with 16 bases of the junction left unmatched. CDR1 is MGHRA and CDR2 is YSYEKL in the germline V gene. The CDR3 totals 19 residues. CDR3 amino acids: CASSQVRAAGGPGGETQYF. The CDR3 nucleotides are TGCGCCAGCAGCCAAGTTCGAGCAGCGGGAGGGCCTGGGGGTGAGACCCAGTACTTC.

V usage is TRBV27 and J usage is TRBJ1-1, with D perhaps TRBD1 (6 bases). The germline V and J ends were trimmed by 1 base and 10 bases, with 16 bases remaining between them. The CDR3 covers 14 residues. Germline lookup yields CDR1 MNHEY and CDR2 SMNVEV (reference sequence). The CDR3: CASSLYDSGRGAFF. For the CDR3, the DNA is TGTGCCAGCAGTTTATATGATAGTGGCAGGGGAGCTTTCTTT.

V is TRBV7-8 and J is TRBJ1-5; 7 bases fit TRBD1. CDR3 length: 16 amino acids. Germline V lookup: CDR1 SGHVS, CDR2 FQNEAQ. The trim removed 2 bases at V and 4 bases at J, leaving 8 bases unmatched. The CDR3 spells CASSLIDRELNQPQHF. CDR3 in DNA: TGTGCCAGCAGCTTAATAGACAGGGAACTAAATCAGCCCCAGCATTTT.

This chain's CDR3 is CASRSGQSSNQPQHF. The DNA of the CDR3 is TGTGCCAGCAGATCGGGACAGTCTAGCAATCAGCCCCAGCATTTT. The V and J genes are TRBV28 and TRBJ1-5; TRBD1 aligns across 7 bases. The J segment lost 0 bases and the V segment lost 6 bases, leaving 5 bases of the junction unmatched. The CDR3 runs to 15 residues. Germline V lookup: CDR1 MDHEN, CDR2 SYDVKM.

The CDR3 protein is CASSLENPGGRNTEAFF. CDR3 bases: TGTGCCAGCAGCTTAGAGAACCCAGGGGGCAGGAACACTGAAGCTTTCTTT. The V gene is TRBV11-3, the J gene TRBJ1-1; 8 nucleotides match TRBD1. This CDR3 spans 17 amino acids. Germline CDR1 and CDR2: SGHNT and YENEEA. Losses at the gene ends were 0 bases for V and 1 base for J; bases not matched to a gene: 7. The full variable domain, completed using reference TRBV11-3 and TRBJ1-1, is EAGVVQSPRYKIIEKKQPVAFWCNPISGHNTLYWYLQNLGQGPELLIRYENEEAVDDSQLPKDRFSAERLKGVDSTLKIQPAELGDSAVYLCASSLENPGGRNTEAFFGQGTRLTVV.

The CDR3 loop reads CASSQAAGVIGRNQPQHF. CDR3 DNA: TGCGCCAGCAGCCAAGCGGCGGGGGTTATAGGTCGCAATCAGCCCCAGCATTTT. The chain is built from TRBV4-3 and TRBJ1-5, with D tentatively TRBD1 (5 bases). Germline CDR1 and CDR2: LGHNA and YSLEER. The V gene lost 1 base and the J gene lost 2 bases, with 18 bases spanning the gap. The CDR3 runs 18 residues.

This chain uses TRBV28 with TRBJ1-1; D may be TRBD1 (6 bases). The V and J ends lost 3 bases and 5 bases respectively, with 10 bases between them. Germline CDR1 is MDHEN and CDR2 is SYDVKM. This CDR3 has 13 residues. The CDR3, as DNA: TGTGCCAGCAGTTTCCGCCAGGGGACTGAAGCTTTCTTT. Its translation: CASSFRQGTEAFF.

The chain carries TRBV6-1 and TRBJ1-1; the match to TRBD1 covers 9 bases. The CDR3 is 15 amino acids. CDR1 is MNHNS, CDR2 SASEGT, per germline. V dropped 5 bases and J dropped 3; count of bases not matched to a gene: 7. The CDR3 DNA reads as TGTGCCAGCAGTTTTAGACAGGGGGAACACACTGAAGCTTTCTTT. It yields the protein CASSFRQGEHTEAFF.

This chain connects TRBV7-9 to TRBJ1-3; D is uncertain. V lost 7 bases and J lost 4, with 14 bases in between. CDR3 length equals 14 residues. From germline, CDR1 is SEHNR and CDR2 FQNEAQ (reference sequence). The CDR3 loop reads CASTPSVIGNTIYF. In DNA, the CDR3 is TGTGCCAGCACCCCTTCGGTTATCGGAAACACCATATATTTT.

The rearrangement joins TRBV7-3 to TRBJ2-1, with 10 bases aligning to TRBD2. Germline assignment: CDR1 SGHTA and CDR2 FQGTGA. V gave up 3 bases and J gave up 3 bases; unmatched junction bases: 5. The CDR3 has 16 amino acids. The CDR3 loop is CASSFTGTSDYNEQFF. CDR3 DNA sequence: TGTGCCAGCAGCTTTACCGGGACTAGCGACTACAATGAGCAGTTCTTC.

The chain joins TRBV19 to TRBJ2-3; 15 bases are a match to TRBD2. Per germline, CDR1 LNHDA and CDR2 SQIVND (reference sequence). V gave up 4 bases and J gave up 2 bases; unmatched junction bases: 4. This CDR3 has 17 residues. In DNA, the CDR3 is TGTGCCAGTAGTACGGGACTAGCGGGAGGACTCACAGATACGCAGTATTTT. Its protein product is CASSTGLAGGLTDTQYF.

The chain uses TRBV7-2 and TRBJ1-1, with D hard to call. V was clipped by 4 bases and J by 1 base, with 10 bases between them. This CDR3 contains 14 residues. Germline CDR1 and CDR2: SGHTA and FQGNSA. The CDR3 region has the DNA TGTGCCAGCAGCTCGGGGTGGCGGAACACTGAAGCTTTCTTT. This codes for CASSSGWRNTEAFF. Full variable domain (outside the CDR3, taken from reference TRBV7-2 and TRBJ1-1): GAGVSQSPSNKVTEKGKDVELRCDPISGHTALYWYRQSLGQGLEFLIYFQGNSAPDKSGLPSDRFSAERTGGSVSTLTIQRTQQEDSAVYLCASSSGWRNTEAFFGQGTRLTVV.

Only a few counts were recorded for this clone. The chain is built from TRBV9 and TRBJ2-1; TRBD2 is a possible D gene (6 bases). The CDR3 runs to 16 residues. V was trimmed by 0 bases and J by 6 bases, leaving 16 bases between them. The V gene's germline CDR1 is SGDLS and CDR2 YYNGEE. The CDR3 sequence: CASSVDPAGLANEQFF. The CDR3 DNA follows: TGTGCCAGCAGCGTAGATCCAGCGGGCCTCGCCAATGAGCAGTTCTTC.

The V call is TRBV27, the J call TRBJ1-3; 8 bases agree with TRBD1. The J segment lost 2 bases and the V segment lost 5 bases, leaving 11 bases of the junction unmatched. This CDR3 comprises 17 residues. Germline lookup yields CDR1 MNHEY and CDR2 SMNVEV (reference sequence). In DNA, the CDR3 is TGTGCCAGCAGTACCGGTTTCGGACAGGGAACTGGAAACACCATATATTTT. Its translation: CASSTGFGQGTGNTIYF.

The rearrangement joins TRBV7-2 to TRBJ1-5; D ambiguous. V was pared by 5 bases and J by 0 bases, with 5 bases between. The CDR3 runs 13 residues. Germline CDR1 reads SGHTA; CDR2 reads FQGNSA. CDR3 amino acids: CASSQNSNQPQHF. As DNA, the CDR3 is TGTGCCAGCAGCCAAAATAGCAATCAGCCCCAGCATTTT.

J is TRBJ2-7 and V is TRBV9; 13 bases are shared with TRBD2. Germline CDR1 SGDLS, CDR2 YYNGEE. The CDR3 length is 15 residues. The ends lost 4 bases at V and 6 bases at J; junction bases unmatched: 7. The CDR3 is CASSSGLAGEPEQYF. CDR3 DNA: TGTGCCAGCAGCTCCGGACTAGCGGGAGAACCCGAGCAGTACTTC.

The rearrangement joins TRBV2 to TRBJ1-1; 11 bases line up with TRBD1. CDR1 is SNHLY, CDR2 FYNNEI, per germline. The V and J ends lost 4 bases and 11 bases, in that order; junction bases with no gene match: 6. The CDR3 covers 13 residues. The CDR3 here is CASSVDRGHFAFF. Here the CDR3 DNA reads TGTGCCAGCAGTGTGGACAGGGGGCATTTCGCTTTCTTT. Complete variable domain (other parts from reference TRBV2 and TRBJ1-1): EPEVTQTPSHQVTQMGQEVILRCVPISNHLYFYWYRQILGQKVEFLVSFYNNEISEKSEIFDDQFSVERPDGSNFTLKIRSTKLEDSAMYFCASSVDRGHFAFFGQGTRLTVV.

As concerns this clone: Additional DNA sequences in this sample encode the identical CDR3. The genes are TRBV15 and TRBJ2-5; TRBD1 is a possible D gene (5 bases). Trimming stripped 1 base from V and 2 bases from J, with 8 bases between. The CDR3 runs 14 residues. CDR1 and CDR2 from the germline V gene are LNHNV and YYDKDF (reference sequence). CDR3 loop: CATSRAGQQETQYF. The CDR3 bases are TGTGCCACCAGCAGAGCTGGACAACAAGAGACCCAGTACTTC.